This TCR beta chain was sequenced for a study of T cell responses to AZD1222 COVID-19 vaccine. Assay used: immunoSEQ multiplex PCR; TCRdb lists only in-frame clones, some missing. The table has 170,000 or so clones, 80% to 95% seen once. Findings and limits, study-wide: Most donors were white British, females outnumbered males, and clonal diversity was possibly underestimated. Spike-specific TCRs gained breadth and depth after people received two AZD1222 doses. Seropositive AZD1222 recipients at baseline numbered only 6 or 7. After the peak T cell response, and only then, were repertoires sampled.

In the case of this clone: Its specificity is unknown.

CDR3 length: 14 amino acids. The germline CDR1 and CDR2 sequences are MNHNY and SVGAGI (reference sequence). Germline trimming cut 6 bases from V and 4 bases from J; bases unmatched to any gene: 8. The TCR was taken from an adult who received the MenACWY meningococcal vaccine as a control. The specimen was peripheral blood, collected 28 days after the second dose of the MenACWY control vaccine. The rearrangement uses TRBV6-6 and TRBJ2-5; TRBD2 agrees at 7 bases. The CDR3 sequence is CASSRTSLGETQYF. The DNA for the CDR3 is TGTGCCAGCAGCCGGACTAGTTTGGGAGAGACCCAGTACTTC.